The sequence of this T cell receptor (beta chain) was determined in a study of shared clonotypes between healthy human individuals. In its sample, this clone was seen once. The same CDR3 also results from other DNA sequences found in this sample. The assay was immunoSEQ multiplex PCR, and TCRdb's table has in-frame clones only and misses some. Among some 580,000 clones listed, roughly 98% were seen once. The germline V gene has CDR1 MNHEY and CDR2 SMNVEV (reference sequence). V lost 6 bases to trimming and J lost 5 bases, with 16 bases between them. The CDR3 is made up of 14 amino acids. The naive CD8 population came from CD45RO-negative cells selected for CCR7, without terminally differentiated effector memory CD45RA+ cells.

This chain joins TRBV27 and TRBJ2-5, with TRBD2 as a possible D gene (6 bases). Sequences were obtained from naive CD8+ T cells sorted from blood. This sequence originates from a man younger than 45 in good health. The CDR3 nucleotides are TGTGCCAGCAGCCTATTGGGAGGCGGTGAGACCCAGTACTTC. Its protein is CASSLLGGGETQYF.